This T cell receptor (beta chain) was recovered during a study of blood T cell repertoires in COVID-19. Study background: Nucleic acid was either cDNA or gDNA, and it came from T cells, B-cell-depleted T cells, or PBMCs.

TCRdb's copy holds only in-frame clones and misses some; the assay was immunoSEQ multiplex PCR. The table has 97,000 or so clones, around 87% seen once. This CDR3 has 15 amino acids. The germline CDR1 and CDR2 sequences are SGHDT and YYEEEE. The V end lost 2 bases, the J end lost 4 bases, and 15 bases lay between the germline ends. This chain uses TRBV5-6 with TRBJ2-5; no clear D gene. The sample comprised peripheral blood. The TCR was taken from a man over 45 with active or convalescent COVID-19. For the CDR3, the DNA is TGTGCCAGCAGCTTCGGCGGAACTTTTAGAGAGACCCAGTACTTC. This encodes CASSFGGTFRETQYF.